This T cell receptor beta chain was observed in a study of cytomegalovirus exposure and HLA in healthy donors. Findings and caveats of the study: In an earlier analysis, in approximately 570 donors, most V segments appeared productive either ~90% or ~30% of the time.

PCR was performed using 60 Vbeta and 13 Jbeta primers. The method was immunoSEQ multiplex PCR; TCRdb's version includes in-frame clones alone and lacks a portion of them. The sample yields approximately 99,000 clones, approximately 73% seen once. As concerns this clone: What it recognizes is unknown.

Sequenced input: PBMCs. The TCR originated in a man between 35 and 55 years old in good health and CMV-seronegative.

Here the CDR3 DNA reads TGTGCCAGTCCAGGGAGGGGTAGCTCCTACGAGCAGTACTTC. It specifies CASPGRGSSYEQYF. The chain links TRBV2 to TRBJ2-7; 7 bases fit TRBD2. After removal of 9 bases from V and 0 bases from J, the junction contained 8 bases not matched to a gene. CDR1 is SNHLY and CDR2 is FYNNEI in the germline V gene. The CDR3 loop spans 14 amino acids.